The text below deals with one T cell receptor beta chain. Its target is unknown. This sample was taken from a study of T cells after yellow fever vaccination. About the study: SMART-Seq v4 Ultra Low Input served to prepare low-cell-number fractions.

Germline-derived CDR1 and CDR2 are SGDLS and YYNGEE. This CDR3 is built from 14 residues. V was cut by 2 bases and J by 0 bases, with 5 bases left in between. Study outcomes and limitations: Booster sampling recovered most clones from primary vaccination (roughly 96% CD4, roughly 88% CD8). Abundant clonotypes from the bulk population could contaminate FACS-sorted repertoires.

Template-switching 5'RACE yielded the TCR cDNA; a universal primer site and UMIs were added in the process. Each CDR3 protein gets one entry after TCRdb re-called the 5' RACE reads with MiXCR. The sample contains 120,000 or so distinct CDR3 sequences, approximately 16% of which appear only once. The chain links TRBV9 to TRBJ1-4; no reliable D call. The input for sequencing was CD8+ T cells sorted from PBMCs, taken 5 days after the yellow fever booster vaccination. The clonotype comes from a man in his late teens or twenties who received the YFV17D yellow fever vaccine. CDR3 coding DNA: TGTGCCAGCAGCGTCGGTACAACTAATGAAAAACTGTTTTTT. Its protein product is CASSVGTTNEKLFF.